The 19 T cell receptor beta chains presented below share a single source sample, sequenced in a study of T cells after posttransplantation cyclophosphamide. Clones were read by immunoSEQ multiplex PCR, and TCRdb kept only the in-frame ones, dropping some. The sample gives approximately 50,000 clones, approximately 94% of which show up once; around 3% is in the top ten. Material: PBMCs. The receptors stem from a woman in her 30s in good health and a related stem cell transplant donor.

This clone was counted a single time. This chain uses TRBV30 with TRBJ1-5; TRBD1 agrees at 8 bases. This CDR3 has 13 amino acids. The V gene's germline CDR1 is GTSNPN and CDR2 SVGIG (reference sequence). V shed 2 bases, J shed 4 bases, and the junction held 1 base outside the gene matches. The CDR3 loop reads CAWSRQGNQPQHF. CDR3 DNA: TGTGCCTGGAGTAGACAGGGGAATCAGCCCCAGCATTTT.

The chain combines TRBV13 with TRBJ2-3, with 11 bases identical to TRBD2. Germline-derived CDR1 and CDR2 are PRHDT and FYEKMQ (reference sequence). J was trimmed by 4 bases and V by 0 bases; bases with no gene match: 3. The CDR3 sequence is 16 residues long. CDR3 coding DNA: TGTGCCAGCAGCTTAGGGCTAGCGGGGGGCGCAGATACGCAGTATTTT. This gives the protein CASSLGLAGGADTQYF.

The CDR3 here is CASSPTGQYNQPQHF. The CDR3 nucleotides read TGTGCCAGTAGTCCTACCGGACAGTACAATCAGCCCCAGCATTTT. The chain combines TRBV19 with TRBJ1-5, with a weak D call TRBD1 (6 bases). V gave up 5 bases and J gave up 3 bases, with 14 bases separating them. The CDR3 has 15 amino acids. In germline, CDR1 is LNHDA, CDR2 SQIVND (reference sequence).

The CDR3 reads CASSFLGAANEQFF. The CDR3 coding sequence is TGTGCCAGCAGTTTCCTCGGCGCGGCAAATGAGCAGTTCTTC. The rearrangement joins TRBV28 to TRBJ2-1; D unclear. The CDR3 totals 14 residues. CDR1 and CDR2 from the germline V gene are MDHEN and SYDVKM. The V end was cut by 3 bases, the J end by 7 bases, with 13 bases between.

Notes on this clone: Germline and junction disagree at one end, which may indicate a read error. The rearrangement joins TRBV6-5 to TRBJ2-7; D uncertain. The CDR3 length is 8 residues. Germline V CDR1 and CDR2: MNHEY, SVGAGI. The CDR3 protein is CASTPRGF. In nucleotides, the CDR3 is TGTGCCAGCACCCCGAGAGGCTTC.

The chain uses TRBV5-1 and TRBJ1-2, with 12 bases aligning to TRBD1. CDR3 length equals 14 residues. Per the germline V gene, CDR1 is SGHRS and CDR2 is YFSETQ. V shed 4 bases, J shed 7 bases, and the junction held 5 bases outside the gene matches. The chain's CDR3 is CASSVGQGAGGYTF. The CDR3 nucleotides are TGCGCCAGCAGCGTGGGACAGGGGGCGGGTGGCTACACCTTC.

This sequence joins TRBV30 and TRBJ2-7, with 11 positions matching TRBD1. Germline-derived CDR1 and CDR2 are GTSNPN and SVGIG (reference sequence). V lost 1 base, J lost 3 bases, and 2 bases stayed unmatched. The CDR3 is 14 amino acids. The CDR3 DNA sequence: TGTGCCTGGAGTGCCGGGACAGGGGGCTACGAGCAGTACTTC. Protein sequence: CAWSAGTGGYEQYF.

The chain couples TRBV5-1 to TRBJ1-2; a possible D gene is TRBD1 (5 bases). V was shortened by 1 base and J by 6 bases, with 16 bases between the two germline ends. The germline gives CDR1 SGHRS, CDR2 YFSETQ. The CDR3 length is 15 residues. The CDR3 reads CASSLNRPFLDGYTF. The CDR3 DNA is TGCGCCAGCAGCTTGAACAGGCCCTTCCTCGATGGCTACACCTTC.

The CDR3 region is CASSRRGEGETQYF. The CDR3, as DNA: TGTGCCAGCAGCCGTCGGGGGGAGGGAGAGACCCAGTACTTC. The V and J genes are TRBV4-2 and TRBJ2-5; 7 bases fit TRBD2. Germline lookup yields CDR1 LGHNA and CDR2 YNFKEQ. CDR3 length equals 14 residues. Trimming cost V 4 bases and J 4 bases; bases outside gene matches: 6.

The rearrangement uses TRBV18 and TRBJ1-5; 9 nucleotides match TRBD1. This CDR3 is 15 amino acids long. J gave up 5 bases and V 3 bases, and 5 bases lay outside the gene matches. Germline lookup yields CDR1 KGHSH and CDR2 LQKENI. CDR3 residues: CASSPLTGGHQPQHF. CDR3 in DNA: TGTGCCAGCTCACCCCTGACAGGGGGGCATCAGCCCCAGCATTTT.

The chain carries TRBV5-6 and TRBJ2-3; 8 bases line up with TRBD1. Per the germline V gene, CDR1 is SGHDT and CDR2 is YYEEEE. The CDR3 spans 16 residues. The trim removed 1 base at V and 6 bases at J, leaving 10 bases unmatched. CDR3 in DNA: TGTGCCAGCAGCTTGCCTAGGACAGGGCCAGGGGATACGCAGTATTTT. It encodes CASSLPRTGPGDTQYF. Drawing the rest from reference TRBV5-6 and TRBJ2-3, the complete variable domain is DAGVTQSPTHLIKTRGQQVTLRCSPKSGHDTVSWYQQALGQGPQFIFQYYEEEERQRGNFPDRFSGHQFPNYSSELNVNALLLGDSALYLCASSLPRTGPGDTQYFGPGTRLTVL.

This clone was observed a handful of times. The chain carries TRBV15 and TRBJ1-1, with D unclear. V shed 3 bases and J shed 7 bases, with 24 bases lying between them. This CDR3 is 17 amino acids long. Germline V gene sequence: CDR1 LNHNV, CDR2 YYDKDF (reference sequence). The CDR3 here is CATSSFPSGSGAVEAFF. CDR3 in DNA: TGTGCCACCAGCAGCTTCCCGTCCGGGTCCGGTGCTGTTGAAGCTTTCTTT.

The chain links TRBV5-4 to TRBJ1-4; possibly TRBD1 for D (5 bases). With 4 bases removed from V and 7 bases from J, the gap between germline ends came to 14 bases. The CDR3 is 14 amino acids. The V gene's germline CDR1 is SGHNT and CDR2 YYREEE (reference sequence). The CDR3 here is CASSLRGRGEKLFF. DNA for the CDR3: TGTGCCAGCAGCCTGCGGGGCCGAGGTGAAAAACTGTTTTTT.

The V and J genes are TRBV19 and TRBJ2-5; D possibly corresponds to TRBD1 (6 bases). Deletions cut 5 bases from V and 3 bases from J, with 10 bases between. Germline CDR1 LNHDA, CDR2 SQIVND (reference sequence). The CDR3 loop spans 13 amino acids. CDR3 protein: CASSADRKETQYF. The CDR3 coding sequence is TGTGCCAGTAGTGCCGACAGGAAAGAGACCCAGTACTTC.

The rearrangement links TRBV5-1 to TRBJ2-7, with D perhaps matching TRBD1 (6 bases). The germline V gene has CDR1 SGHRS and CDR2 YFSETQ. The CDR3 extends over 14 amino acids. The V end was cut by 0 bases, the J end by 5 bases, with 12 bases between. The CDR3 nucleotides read TGCGCCAGCAGCTTGGGTCCAGGGGAGAACGAGCAGTACTTC. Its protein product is CASSLGPGENEQYF. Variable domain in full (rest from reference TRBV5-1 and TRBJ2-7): KAGVTQTPRYLIKTRGQQVTLSCSPISGHRSVSWYQQTPGQGLQFLFEYFSETQRNKGNFPGRFSGRQFSNSRSEMNVSTLELGDSALYLCASSLGPGENEQYFGPGTRLTVT.

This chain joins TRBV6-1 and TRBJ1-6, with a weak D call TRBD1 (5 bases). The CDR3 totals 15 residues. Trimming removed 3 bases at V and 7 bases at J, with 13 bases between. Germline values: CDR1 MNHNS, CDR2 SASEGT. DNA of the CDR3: TGTGCCAGCAGTGAGGTGGAGGAGGGGAATTCACCCCTCCACTTT. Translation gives CASSEVEEGNSPLHF.

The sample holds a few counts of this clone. The CDR3 DNA sequence: TGTGCCAGCAGAACTGACGGGAACTATGGCTACACCTTC. It specifies CASRTDGNYGYTF. The rearrangement uses TRBV6-6 and TRBJ1-2; D is unresolved. The germline V and J ends were trimmed by 6 bases and 2 bases, with 10 bases remaining between them. Looked up from germline, CDR1 is MNHNY and CDR2 is SVGAGI (reference sequence). The CDR3 is 13 residues long.

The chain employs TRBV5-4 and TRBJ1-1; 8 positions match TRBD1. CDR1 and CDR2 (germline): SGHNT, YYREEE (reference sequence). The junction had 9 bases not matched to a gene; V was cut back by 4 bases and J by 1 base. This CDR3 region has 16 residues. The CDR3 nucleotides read TGTGCCAGCAGCAATGCAGCTACAGGGGGGAACACTGAAGCTTTCTTT. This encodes CASSNAATGGNTEAFF.

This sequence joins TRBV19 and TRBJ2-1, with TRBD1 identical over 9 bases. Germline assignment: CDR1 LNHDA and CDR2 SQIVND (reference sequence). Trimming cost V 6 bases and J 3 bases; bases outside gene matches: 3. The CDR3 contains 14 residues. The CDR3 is CASSPGQGYNEQFF. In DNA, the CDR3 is TGTGCCAGTAGCCCGGGACAGGGCTACAATGAGCAGTTCTTC.